What follows are 27 T cell receptor beta chains derived from one specimen sequenced in a study of low-dose radiotherapy and immunotherapy resistance in tumors. Time point noted: after trial treatment. Sample treatment: LDRT plus nivolumab, ipilimumab, low-dose cyclophosphamide and aspirin (RACIN trial). Alpha- and beta-chain coverage of first-strand cDNA came from TRAV- and TRBV-specific primers. It was with a constant-region primer and a V-primer adapter that TCRs were amplified over about 19 PCR cycles. TCRdb re-derived calls from the reads in MiXCR, one entry per CDR3 protein. The table has tens of thousands of distinct CDR3 sequences, approximately 22% seen once; the top ten hold 10% to 15%. Specimen: PBMCs, collected after low-dose radiotherapy plus immunotherapy. The source is a female donor with ovarian cancer.

This clonotype was observed many times. CDR3 DNA: TGTGCCAGCTCACCACCAGGGTACACAGATACGCAGTATTTT. Translated: CASSPPGYTDTQYF. The genes are TRBV18 and TRBJ2-3; no firm D call. With 0 bases removed from V and 2 bases from J, the gap between germline ends came to 6 bases. The CDR3 totals 14 residues. Germline lookup yields CDR1 KGHSH and CDR2 LQKENI.

This clonotype was seen repeatedly, ten times or more. The chain has TRBV19 and TRBJ1-2; D perhaps matches TRBD1 (5 bases). The germline CDR1 and CDR2 sequences are LNHDA and SQIVND (reference sequence). This CDR3 is built from 17 residues. Trimming stripped 1 base from V and 5 bases from J, with 20 bases between. CDR3: CASSIVRRTPVIYGYTF. The DNA for the CDR3 is TGTGCCAGTAGTATAGTCCGTCGGACACCGGTAATATATGGCTACACCTTC.

This clonotype has ten or more counts. The genes are TRBV7-2 and TRBJ2-5; no reliable D call. V lost 2 bases and J 1 base, leaving 11 bases between the germline ends. The length of the CDR3 is 15 residues. Per germline, CDR1 SGHTA and CDR2 FQGNSA. The CDR3: CASSLQFGSQETQYF. The CDR3, as DNA: TGTGCCAGCAGCTTACAGTTCGGCAGCCAAGAGACCCAGTACTTC.

This clonotype was counted a few times. A far larger clone is off by one base, so a read error is likely. The chain has TRBV11-2 and TRBJ2-2; 8 bases fit TRBD1. J lost 7 bases, V lost 7 bases, and 8 bases had no gene match. CDR3 size: 14 residues. The germline V gene encodes CDR1 SGHAT and CDR2 FQNNGV. CDR3 nucleotide sequence: TGTGCCAGCAACCCCAGGACAGGGTTCGGGGAGCTGTTTTTT. Translation: CASNPRTGFGELFF.

This clonotype has a count of ten or more. This rearrangement joins TRBV6-1 to TRBJ2-2; D is uncertain. Trimming cost V 0 bases and J 2 bases, with 10 bases left between them. CDR3 length: 16 amino acids. Per the germline V gene, CDR1 is MNHNS and CDR2 is SASEGT. The CDR3 DNA is TGTGCCAGCAGTGAAGCAAAGGGATTCAACACCGGGGAGCTGTTTTTT. Residues: CASSEAKGFNTGELFF.

This clonotype was detected many times. The chain is built from TRBV9 and TRBJ1-1, with D unclear. This CDR3 contains 16 residues. The V end lost 3 bases, the J end lost 3 bases, and 18 bases lay between the germline ends. Germline CDR1 and CDR2: SGDLS and YYNGEE. This CDR3 is CASSGYGPGLDTEAFF. The DNA of the CDR3 is TGTGCCAGCAGCGGGTATGGCCCGGGTCTGGACACTGAAGCTTTCTTT.

This clonotype was detected a few times. The V call is TRBV20-1, the J call TRBJ2-1; the match to TRBD1 covers 8 bases. The ends lost 7 bases at V and 8 bases at J; junction bases unmatched: 16. Germline V lookup: CDR1 DFQATT, CDR2 SNEGSKA (reference sequence). This CDR3 has 15 amino acids. The CDR3 sequence: CSVLTPPGGWDEQFF. The DNA of the CDR3 is TGCAGTGTTTTAACGCCCCCAGGGGGCTGGGATGAGCAGTTCTTC.

The chain employs TRBV5-6 and TRBJ2-1, with 15 bases matching TRBD2. V was pared by 4 bases and J by 6 bases, with 5 bases of the junction left unmatched. CDR3 length equals 16 residues. Per germline, CDR1 SGHDT and CDR2 YYEEEE. CDR3 amino acids: CASSVRTSGGANEQFF. The CDR3 DNA follows: TGTGCCAGCAGCGTAAGGACTAGCGGGGGGGCCAATGAGCAGTTCTTC.

In its sample, this clonotype was seen many times. The rearrangement links TRBV18 to TRBJ2-7, with D tentatively TRBD1 (6 bases). V was clipped by 4 bases and J by 7 bases, with 20 bases between them. The germline V gene encodes CDR1 KGHSH and CDR2 LQKENI. The CDR3 spans 15 residues. The CDR3 nucleotides read TGTGCCAGCTCACTACAGGGAACCCGCCAAGCGGAGCAGTACTTC. It yields the protein CASSLQGTRQAEQYF.

In this sample, this clonotype turned up a few times. The rearrangement uses TRBV5-1 and TRBJ2-7; perhaps TRBD2 as D (5 bases). V lost 4 bases to trimming and J lost 0 bases, with 11 bases between them. Germline V gene lookup returns CDR1 SGHRS and CDR2 YFSETQ. The CDR3 covers 14 residues. CDR3 region: CASSLVGNSYEQYF. The CDR3 DNA follows: TGCGCCAGCAGCCTGGTCGGGAACTCCTACGAGCAGTACTTC.

This clonotype has at least ten counts. The chain joins TRBV30 to TRBJ1-5; 8 bases align to TRBD1. This CDR3 is 17 amino acids long. Germline CDR1 reads GTSNPN; CDR2 reads SVGIG (reference sequence). Trimming removed 0 bases from V and 1 base from J; junction bases left unmatched: 8. This chain's CDR3 is CAWSVQGGIGSNQPQHF. The DNA of the CDR3 is TGTGCCTGGAGTGTACAGGGGGGGATTGGAAGCAATCAGCCCCAGCATTTT.

The chain recombines TRBV28 with TRBJ1-6, with 9 bases fitting TRBD1. The ends lost 6 bases at V and 5 bases at J; junction bases unmatched: 17. The germline CDR1 and CDR2 sequences are MDHEN and SYDVKM. The CDR3 consists of 19 residues. CDR3 loop: CASSILEQGAGWDNSPLHF. The CDR3 DNA reads TGTGCCAGCAGCATCTTAGAACAGGGGGCGGGCTGGGATAATTCACCCCTCCACTTT.

At least ten counts were recorded for this clonotype. The J gene is TRBJ1-4, the V gene TRBV14; D gene uncertain. Deletions cut 4 bases from V and 5 bases from J, with 20 bases between. The V gene's germline CDR1 is SGHDN and CDR2 FVKESK. This CDR3 region has 17 residues. The DNA of the CDR3 is TGTGCCAGCAGCCCCCGCTCCGGGGTTCCCCTCAATGAAAAACTGTTTTTT. Translated, it gives CASSPRSGVPLNEKLFF.

The J gene is TRBJ2-7, the V gene TRBV28, with TRBD2 matching over 7 bases. This CDR3 is built from 14 residues. CDR1 and CDR2 (germline): MDHEN, SYDVKM. The J segment lost 8 bases and the V segment lost 5 bases, leaving 12 bases of the junction unmatched. The CDR3, as DNA: TGTGCCAGCAGTCGAAGCGCGGGGAGGGCAAAGCAGTACTTC. Its translation: CASSRSAGRAKQYF.

The table lists this clonotype with many counts. This chain joins TRBV23-1 and TRBJ1-5; TRBD1 might be the D (6 bases). TRBV23-1 is identified as an open reading frame with a role that is uncertain. The V end lost 0 bases, the J end lost 0 bases, and 21 bases lay between the germline ends. The CDR3 runs 20 residues. CDR3 in DNA: TGCGCCAGCAGTCAATCAGGACAGCAACCCCATATTTATAGCAATCAGCCCCAGCATTTT. Translation gives CASSQSGQQPHIYSNQPQHF.

V is TRBV5-8 and J is TRBJ2-5, with TRBD2 identical over 12 bases. CDR1 and CDR2 (germline): SGHTS, YDEGEE. Trimming took 4 bases from V and 0 from J; bases not matched to a gene: 7. CDR3 size: 17 residues. The DNA of the CDR3 is TGTGCCAGCAGCATTGGGACTAGCGGGCCGTACCAAGAGACCCAGTACTTC. This codes for CASSIGTSGPYQETQYF.

This clonotype was detected only a few times. This sequence joins TRBV5-1 and TRBJ2-5, with 13 bases fitting TRBD2. Germline trimming cut 0 bases from V and 2 bases from J; bases unmatched to any gene: 4. The CDR3 loop spans 17 amino acids. CDR1 and CDR2 from the germline V gene are SGHRS and YFSETQ. CDR3 in amino acids: CASSLAGTSGEQETQYF. Written as DNA, the CDR3 is TGCGCCAGCAGCTTGGCCGGGACTAGCGGGGAACAAGAGACCCAGTACTTC.

This clonotype appeared many times. The chain is built from TRBV12-3 or TRBV12-4 and TRBJ2-7; D gene ambiguous. Trimming left V 6 bases short and J 7 bases short, with 16 bases between. The CDR3 runs 13 residues. The CDR3 sequence: CASSRAPVEEQYF. The CDR3 bases are TGTGCCAGCAGCCGGGCCCCGGTGGAGGAGCAGTACTTC.

At least ten counts were recorded for this clonotype. The rearrangement links TRBV6-5 to TRBJ2-1; 14 bases line up with TRBD2. The CDR3 is 19 amino acids. V lost 0 bases and J lost 1; bases outside the gene matches: 5. Germline V gives CDR1 MNHEY, CDR2 SVGAGI. The CDR3 protein is CASSYSEGLAGGSYNEQFF. CDR3 DNA: TGTGCCAGCAGTTACTCAGAAGGACTAGCGGGAGGTTCCTACAATGAGCAGTTCTTC.

This clonotype was seen many times. V is TRBV5-1 and J is TRBJ1-1; possible D gene TRBD1, 6 bases. CDR1 and CDR2 (germline): SGHRS, YFSETQ. CDR3 length: 16 amino acids. V shed 5 bases and J shed 6 bases, with 23 bases lying between them. The CDR3 DNA is TGCGCCAGCAGTCGAGGTTCCCTGACGGGGGCCCCTGAAGCTTTCTTT. This gives the protein CASSRGSLTGAPEAFF.

This clonotype was found many times. The V and J genes are TRBV20-1 and TRBJ2-5, with 9 positions matching TRBD2. Trimming removed 5 bases from V and 2 bases from J; junction bases left unmatched: 6. The CDR3 spans 14 residues. Germline V gives CDR1 DFQATT, CDR2 SNEGSKA (reference sequence). This chain's CDR3 is CSAQTSGGQETQYF. The CDR3 DNA reads as TGCAGTGCTCAGACTAGCGGAGGGCAAGAGACCCAGTACTTC.

This clonotype was recorded at least ten times. The gene calls are TRBV2 and TRBJ2-5, with 8 bases that match TRBD2. This CDR3 has 15 residues. Germline V lookup: CDR1 SNHLY, CDR2 FYNNEI. V shed 6 bases, J shed 2 bases, and the junction held 8 bases outside the gene matches. CDR3 residues: CASSDGRAPQETQYF. The CDR3 coding sequence is TGTGCCAGCAGCGACGGGAGGGCCCCACAAGAGACCCAGTACTTC.

This clonotype appeared many times. V and J are TRBV6-6 and TRBJ2-7; TRBD1 matches 7 bases. The CDR3 has 14 residues. V shed 0 bases, J shed 6 bases, and the junction held 5 bases outside the gene matches. Per the germline V gene, CDR1 is MNHNY and CDR2 is SVGAGI (reference sequence). The CDR3 protein is CASSYSRQGGEQYF. The CDR3 DNA reads TGTGCCAGCAGTTACTCGAGACAGGGCGGCGAGCAGTACTTC.

Worth noting for this clonotype: Since a far larger clone is one base different, this is likely a read error. This chain links TRBV5-3 with TRBJ2-5, with TRBD1 matching over 10 bases. TRBV5-3 is an ORF; its function is uncertain. Trimming cost V 8 bases and J 5 bases; bases outside gene matches: 12. This CDR3 is built from 15 residues. This CDR3 reads CASSRRTGGWETQYF. CDR3 sequence (DNA): TGTGCCAGCAGCCGGAGGACAGGGGGATGGGAGACCCAGTACTTC.

This clonotype was seen at least ten times. The chain combines TRBV10-3 with TRBJ2-7; unclear D gene. Germline V lookup: CDR1 ENHRY, CDR2 SYGVKD. This CDR3 is built from 14 residues. The V end was cut by 4 bases, the J end by 0 bases, with 10 bases between. The CDR3 protein is CAISALGSSYEQYF. The CDR3 DNA reads as TGTGCCATCAGTGCACTGGGAAGCTCCTACGAGCAGTACTTC.

A remark on this clonotype: This is likely an artifact of a read error, given a far larger clone one base away. The chain uses TRBV6-2 or TRBV6-3 and TRBJ2-5; 9 bases line up with TRBD2. The CDR3 runs 15 residues. The germline V gene encodes CDR1 MNHEY and CDR2 SVGEGT. V lost 7 bases to trimming and J lost 11 bases; unmatched junction nucleotides: 17. CDR3 in amino acids: CASTRLAEEGNEQYF. The CDR3 bases are TGTGCCAGCACCAGACTAGCGGAGGAGGGAAATGAGCAGTACTTC.

In this sample, this clonotype turned up a few times. The V call is TRBV28, the J call TRBJ2-1, with D perhaps TRBD1 (6 bases). V lost 7 bases and J 1 base, leaving 23 bases between the germline ends. The germline V gene has CDR1 MDHEN and CDR2 SYDVKM. The CDR3 has 18 amino acids. This chain's CDR3 is CASMPGRGFKFSYNEQFF. For the CDR3, the DNA is TGTGCCAGCATGCCGGGCAGGGGATTTAAGTTTTCCTACAATGAGCAGTTCTTC.